This T cell receptor beta chain was identified in a study of blood T cell repertoires in COVID-19. CDR3 length: 15 residues. Losses at the gene ends were 4 bases for V and 2 bases for J; bases not matched to a gene: 7. Germline assignment: CDR1 LGHNT and CDR2 FRNRAP. Clinical history reported by participants formed the basis on which cohorts were assigned. Symptom resolution, clearance, or two negative PCRs marked the recovered donors of Cohort 3. The protocol was immunoSEQ multiplex PCR, while the TCRdb copy is restricted to in-frame clones and leaves out a portion. The sample includes 150,000 to 200,000 clones, approximately 88% of them seen just once.

The V gene is TRBV12-5, the J gene TRBJ1-2; 7 positions match TRBD1. The sequenced sample consisted of PBMCs or T cells enriched from blood (not recorded which). This TCR was sampled from a woman between 18 and 30 years old who had recovered from COVID-19. In DNA form, the CDR3 reads TGTGCTAGTGGTTCGTGGACAGGAGCGAACTATGGCTACACCTTC. Translating gives CASGSWTGANYGYTF.